A selection of T cell receptor beta chains follows, all from one sample in a study of early T cells in non-severe SARS-CoV-2 infection. A single record per CDR3 protein comes from TCRdb applying MiXCR to the 5' RACE reads. The repertoire consists of 100,000 or so distinct CDR3 sequences, with 10% to 15% occurring once and the leading ten covering less than 8%. Specimen: whole blood. These receptors were obtained from an adult who was a healthcare worker with PCR-confirmed SARS-CoV-2 infection or an uninfected control (not recorded which). CDR3s include the opening cysteine and the closing phenylalanine or tryptophan. D genes are given only for firm matches. Not every row has a clone size; where given, it reads once, few, many or a size class.

clone_size: many
d_call: TRBD2
v_call: TRBV2
j_call: TRBJ2-4
cdr3_aa: CASIGTSGSLQYF
cdr3_nt: TGTGCCAGCATCGGGACTAGCGGTAGCCTTCAGTACTTC

clone_size: many
d_call: TRBD2
v_call: TRBV27
j_call: TRBJ2-1
cdr3_aa: CASSLSLLAGEHNEQFF
cdr3_nt: TGTGCCAGCAGTTTATCCTTACTAGCGGGAGAACACAATGAGCAGTTCTTC

clone_size: NA
d_call: NA
v_call: TRBV5-1
j_call: TRBJ1-1
cdr3_aa: CASSPRDGHTEAFF
cdr3_nt: TGCGCCAGCAGCCCTAGGGACGGCCACACTGAAGCTTTCTTT

clone_size: many
d_call: NA
v_call: TRBV28
j_call: TRBJ2-1
cdr3_aa: CASSLGGHYNEQFF
cdr3_nt: TGTGCCAGCAGTTTAGGAGGGCACTACAATGAGCAGTTCTTC

clone_size: NA
d_call: TRBD2
v_call: TRBV4-1
j_call: TRBJ2-3
cdr3_aa: CASSQVTRLAGGSSGDTQYF
cdr3_nt: TGCGCCAGCAGCCAAGTCACCCGACTAGCGGGAGGTAGTTCGGGAGATACGCAGTATTTT

clone_size: NA
d_call: NA
v_call: TRBV6-5
j_call: TRBJ2-7
cdr3_aa: CASLPRRGGYEQYF
cdr3_nt: TGTGCCTCACTTCCTCGACGGGGCGGGTACGAGCAGTACTTC

clone_size: many
d_call: NA
v_call: TRBV11-2
j_call: TRBJ1-1
cdr3_aa: CASSLDPSGNTEAFF
cdr3_nt: TGTGCCAGCAGCTTAGATCCTTCGGGGAACACTGAAGCTTTCTTT

clone_size: many
d_call: NA
v_call: TRBV11-2
j_call: TRBJ2-3
cdr3_aa: CASSSSGNTDTQYF
cdr3_nt: TGTGCCAGCAGCTCTTCGGGGAACACAGATACGCAGTATTTT

clone_size: NA
d_call: TRBD2
v_call: TRBV20-1
j_call: TRBJ2-1
cdr3_aa: CRPRPGLAGGRNNEQFF
cdr3_nt: TGCAGGCCCCGCCCGGGACTAGCGGGAGGAAGAAACAATGAGCAGTTCTTC

clone_size: many
d_call: NA
v_call: TRBV28
j_call: TRBJ2-3
cdr3_aa: CASSVGLTDTQYF
cdr3_nt: TGTGCCAGCAGCGTGGGACTCACAGATACGCAGTATTTT

clone_size: NA
d_call: NA
v_call: TRBV20-1
j_call: TRBJ1-4
cdr3_aa: CSAREPLTEKLFF
cdr3_nt: TGCAGTGCTAGAGAACCATTGACTGAAAAACTGTTTTTT

clone_size: few
d_call: NA
v_call: TRBV2
j_call: TRBJ2-7
cdr3_aa: CASEQGHLAEQYF
cdr3_nt: TGTGCCAGCGAACAGGGCCACCTCGCCGAGCAGTACTTC

clone_size: many
d_call: TRBD1
v_call: TRBV6-1
j_call: TRBJ1-1
cdr3_aa: CASTGQGTPRTEAFF
cdr3_nt: TGTGCCAGCACGGGACAGGGGACCCCGAGGACTGAAGCTTTCTTT

clone_size: NA
d_call: NA
v_call: TRBV29-1
j_call: TRBJ2-1
cdr3_aa: CSVEAPAGPYNEQFF
cdr3_nt: TGCAGCGTTGAAGCTCCGGCAGGGCCCTACAATGAGCAGTTCTTC

clone_size: many
d_call: NA
v_call: TRBV10-3
j_call: TRBJ1-2
cdr3_aa: CAISESHPGIYGYTF
cdr3_nt: TGTGCCATCAGTGAGTCCCATCCGGGAATCTATGGCTACACCTTC

clone_size: few
d_call: TRBD2
v_call: TRBV20-1
j_call: TRBJ2-1
cdr3_aa: CSASLTSGSFDEQFF
cdr3_nt: TGCAGTGCGAGCTTAACTAGCGGGAGTTTTGATGAGCAGTTCTTC

clone_size: few
d_call: TRBD1
v_call: TRBV19
j_call: TRBJ1-5
cdr3_aa: CASSAQGSNNQPQHF
cdr3_nt: TGTGCCAGTAGTGCACAGGGGTCTAACAATCAGCCCCAGCATTTT

clone_size: few
d_call: NA
v_call: TRBV28
j_call: TRBJ2-4
cdr3_aa: CASSERLTNIQYF
cdr3_nt: TGTGCCAGCAGTGAAAGACTCACAAACATTCAGTACTTC

clone_size: few
d_call: NA
v_call: TRBV20-1
j_call: TRBJ2-7
cdr3_aa: CSAFSSASYEQYF
cdr3_nt: TGCAGTGCTTTTAGCAGTGCCTCCTACGAGCAGTACTTC

clone_size: many
d_call: NA
v_call: TRBV7-9
j_call: TRBJ2-7
cdr3_aa: CASRGEPGLEQYF
cdr3_nt: TGTGCCAGCAGAGGTGAACCCGGGTTAGAGCAGTACTTC

clone_size: NA
d_call: NA
v_call: TRBV10-3
j_call: TRBJ2-1
cdr3_aa: CAISESVRAVQSNEQFF
cdr3_nt: TGTGCCATCAGTGAGTCGGTCAGGGCGGTCCAGTCAAATGAGCAGTTCTTC

clone_size: few
d_call: NA
v_call: TRBV4-3
j_call: TRBJ1-5
cdr3_aa: CASSNGRIQPQHF
cdr3_nt: TGCGCCAGCAGCAACGGACGGATTCAGCCCCAGCATTTT

clone_size: many
d_call: NA
v_call: TRBV4-1
j_call: TRBJ2-3
cdr3_aa: CASSRRWPSTDTQYF
cdr3_nt: TGCGCCAGCAGCCGCAGGTGGCCCAGCACAGATACGCAGTATTTT

clone_size: few
d_call: NA
v_call: TRBV12-3/TRBV12-4
j_call: TRBJ2-7
cdr3_aa: CASSLTQQRTYEQYF
cdr3_nt: TGTGCCAGCAGTTTAACCCAACAGCGGACCTACGAGCAGTACTTC

clone_size: NA
d_call: NA
v_call: TRBV29-1
j_call: TRBJ2-5
cdr3_aa: CSTEPSGGFGTQYF
cdr3_nt: TGCAGCACCGAACCCAGCGGAGGGTTTGGGACCCAGTACTTC

clone_size: few
d_call: NA
v_call: TRBV7-9
j_call: TRBJ2-3
cdr3_aa: CASSLAGPLAPGADTQYF
cdr3_nt: TGTGCCAGCAGCTTAGCAGGGCCACTAGCGCCAGGGGCAGATACGCAGTATTTT

clone_size: few
d_call: NA
v_call: TRBV20-1
j_call: TRBJ2-5
cdr3_aa: CSVNDGEATQYF
cdr3_nt: TGCAGCGTAAATGACGGGGAAGCGACCCAGTACTTC

clone_size: many
d_call: NA
v_call: TRBV28
j_call: TRBJ2-1
cdr3_aa: CASSWGYNEQFF
cdr3_nt: TGTGCCAGCAGTTGGGGGTACAATGAGCAGTTCTTC

clone_size: NA
d_call: NA
v_call: TRBV5-8
j_call: TRBJ2-7
cdr3_aa: CASRLMGPVFYEQYF
cdr3_nt: TGTGCCAGCAGATTGATGGGGCCAGTCTTCTACGAGCAGTACTTC

clone_size: few
d_call: TRBD1
v_call: TRBV10-3
j_call: TRBJ1-2
cdr3_aa: CAISESGQVYGYTF
cdr3_nt: TGTGCCATCAGTGAGTCGGGACAGGTTTATGGCTACACCTTC

clone_size: once
d_call: NA
v_call: TRBV11-2
j_call: TRBJ1-1
cdr3_aa: CASSYGQHMNTEAFF
cdr3_nt: TGTGCCAGCAGCTATGGACAGCACATGAACACTGAAGCTTTCTTT

clone_size: many
d_call: NA
v_call: TRBV7-9
j_call: TRBJ2-6
cdr3_aa: CASTFVGRSSGANVLTF
cdr3_nt: TGTGCCAGCACCTTTGTGGGCAGGAGCTCTGGGGCCAACGTCCTGACTTTC

clone_size: many
d_call: NA
v_call: TRBV20-1
j_call: TRBJ2-7
cdr3_aa: CSTTRSGSVSYEQYF
cdr3_nt: TGCAGTACCACGAGGAGCGGGTCAGTTTCCTACGAGCAGTACTTC

clone_size: NA
d_call: NA
v_call: TRBV7-2
j_call: TRBJ2-7
cdr3_aa: CASSPPGLLFYEQYF
cdr3_nt: TGTGCCAGCAGCCCTCCTGGCCTGCTATTCTACGAGCAGTACTTC

clone_size: NA
d_call: NA
v_call: TRBV29-1
j_call: TRBJ1-2
cdr3_aa: CSVEFPEANYGYTF
cdr3_nt: TGCAGCGTTGAATTTCCGGAAGCTAACTATGGCTACACCTTC

clone_size: few
d_call: NA
v_call: TRBV28
j_call: TRBJ2-5
cdr3_aa: CASSTPTYGGGWGQYF
cdr3_nt: TGTGCCAGCAGTACCCCTACTTACGGGGGCGGTTGGGGCCAGTACTTC

clone_size: NA
d_call: NA
v_call: TRBV7-9
j_call: TRBJ2-7
cdr3_aa: CASSLSGGLYEQYF
cdr3_nt: TGTGCCAGCAGCTTATCCGGGGGCCTCTACGAGCAGTACTTC

clone_size: many
d_call: NA
v_call: TRBV19
j_call: TRBJ2-3
cdr3_aa: CASSIADTQYF
cdr3_nt: TGTGCCAGTAGTATAGCAGATACGCAGTATTTT

clone_size: NA
d_call: NA
v_call: TRBV20-1
j_call: TRBJ1-5
cdr3_aa: CSANDRVPNQPQHF
cdr3_nt: TGCAGTGCTAACGATCGGGTTCCCAATCAGCCCCAGCATTTT

clone_size: NA
d_call: NA
v_call: TRBV20-1
j_call: TRBJ2-2
cdr3_aa: CSARVEGTLTGELFF
cdr3_nt: TGCAGTGCTAGAGTAGAAGGGACTCTAACCGGGGAGCTGTTTTTT

clone_size: NA
d_call: NA
v_call: TRBV4-1
j_call: TRBJ2-1
cdr3_aa: CASSRWAAYNEQFF
cdr3_nt: TGCGCCAGCAGCCGTTGGGCAGCATACAATGAGCAGTTCTTC

clone_size: few
d_call: NA
v_call: TRBV7-2
j_call: TRBJ2-1
cdr3_aa: CASSFSAYNEQFF
cdr3_nt: TGTGCCAGCAGCTTCTCCGCATACAATGAGCAGTTCTTC

clone_size: few
d_call: NA
v_call: TRBV7-3
j_call: TRBJ2-1
cdr3_aa: CASSVRSAAYNEQFF
cdr3_nt: TGTGCCAGCAGCGTTCGTAGCGCAGCCTACAATGAGCAGTTCTTC

clone_size: NA
d_call: NA
v_call: TRBV20-1
j_call: TRBJ2-1
cdr3_aa: CSARDRVRDNEQFF
cdr3_nt: TGCAGTGCTAGAGACAGGGTAAGGGACAATGAGCAGTTCTTC

clone_size: many
d_call: NA
v_call: TRBV28
j_call: TRBJ1-1
cdr3_aa: CASSLIGGTEAFF
cdr3_nt: TGTGCCAGCAGTTTAATCGGGGGGACTGAAGCTTTCTTT

clone_size: NA
d_call: NA
v_call: TRBV28
j_call: TRBJ2-1
cdr3_aa: CASTPTGLNEQFF
cdr3_nt: TGTGCCAGCACCCCGACCGGCCTCAATGAGCAGTTCTTC

clone_size: few
d_call: TRBD2
v_call: TRBV5-1
j_call: TRBJ2-1
cdr3_aa: CASSSGRVGEQFF
cdr3_nt: TGCGCCAGCAGTAGCGGGAGGGTTGGTGAGCAGTTCTTC

clone_size: many
d_call: NA
v_call: TRBV4-3
j_call: TRBJ1-2
cdr3_aa: CASSQYRVQANYGYTF
cdr3_nt: TGCGCCAGCAGCCAATACCGGGTTCAAGCTAACTATGGCTACACCTTC

clone_size: NA
d_call: NA
v_call: TRBV15
j_call: TRBJ1-5
cdr3_aa: CATSPETDSNQPQHF
cdr3_nt: TGTGCCACCAGCCCTGAGACAGATAGCAATCAGCCCCAGCATTTT

clone_size: many
d_call: NA
v_call: TRBV20-1
j_call: TRBJ2-1
cdr3_aa: CSARDSTGFEQFF
cdr3_nt: TGCAGTGCTAGAGATAGTACGGGTTTCGAGCAGTTCTTC

clone_size: few
d_call: NA
v_call: TRBV11-3
j_call: TRBJ2-1
cdr3_aa: CASSDHPNEQFF
cdr3_nt: TGTGCCAGCAGTGACCATCCGAATGAGCAGTTCTTC

clone_size: NA
d_call: NA
v_call: TRBV19
j_call: TRBJ1-5
cdr3_aa: CASSLRQPRNKTQHF
cdr3_nt: TGTGCCAGTAGTTTAAGACAGCCTCGAAATAAGACCCAGCATTTT

clone_size: many
d_call: NA
v_call: TRBV21-1
j_call: TRBJ2-5
cdr3_aa: CASTGQGETQYF
cdr3_nt: TGTGCCAGCACGGGACAGGGAGAGACCCAGTACTTC

clone_size: NA
d_call: NA
v_call: TRBV11-2
j_call: TRBJ2-1
cdr3_aa: CASSPLRIRFYSSYNEQFF
cdr3_nt: TGTGCCAGCAGCCCACTTCGTATAAGGTTCTATTCCTCCTACAATGAGCAGTTCTTC

clone_size: medium-sized
d_call: TRBD1
v_call: TRBV27
j_call: TRBJ1-5
cdr3_aa: CASSLSAGQGSNQPQHF
cdr3_nt: TGTGCCAGCAGTTTATCGGCGGGACAGGGAAGCAATCAGCCCCAGCATTTT

clone_size: NA
d_call: NA
v_call: TRBV6-5
j_call: TRBJ2-7
cdr3_aa: CASSPGLGSRYEQYF
cdr3_nt: TGTGCCAGCAGCCCCGGACTCGGCTCGAGGTACGAGCAGTACTTC